Described below is a single T cell receptor beta chain sequence and its context. As yet, its antigen is unknown. The data were taken from a study of T cell responses to AZD1222 COVID-19 vaccine. General study findings and limits: Donor demographics were predominantly white British with a female majority; clonal diversity may be underestimated. Spike-wide vaccine-associated CD4 TCRs dominated at 160-218 and 743-854.

TCRdb's table, derived via immunoSEQ multiplex PCR, lists solely in-frame clones and lacks some. The profile shows about 110,000 clones, about 88% of them singletons. Germline assignment: CDR1 ENHRY and CDR2 SYGVKD. Trimming took 0 bases from V and 1 from J, leaving 10 bases between them. The CDR3 covers 16 residues. This clonotype was sampled from an adult in good health. This chain connects TRBV10-3 to TRBJ2-1; D is perhaps TRBD2 (6 bases). Sequencing used peripheral blood, obtained on day 0 of AZD1222 vaccination. This CDR3 reads CAISESMAGSYNEQFF. CDR3 DNA sequence: TGTGCCATCAGTGAGTCGATGGCGGGATCCTACAATGAGCAGTTCTTC.